A selection of T cell receptor beta chains follows, all from one sample in a study of T-cell reconstitution after alpha-beta-depleted transplantation in children. Each CDR3 protein gets one entry after TCRdb re-called the PCR reads with MiXCR. Of some 590,000 distinct CDR3 sequences listed, roughly a tenth are singletons. The source material was PBMCs from the stem cell graft donor, sampled from the stem cell graft. The source is a human donor who donated a stem cell graft to a child with acute myeloid leukemia. The CDR3 runs from the conserved cysteine through the conserved F or W. The order of the fields is D gene, J gene, clone size, V gene, CDR3 DNA, CDR3 protein. D genes are given only for firm matches. Not all rows give a size; the values are once, few, many and, for expanded clones, a class.

d_call: -
j_call: TRBJ1-6
clone_size: -
v_call: TRBV6-1
cdr3_nt: TGTGCCAGCGGGGCGGCCCTGGATAATTCACCCCTCCACTTT
cdr3_aa: CASGAALDNSPLHF

d_call: -
j_call: TRBJ2-5
clone_size: few
v_call: TRBV7-9
cdr3_nt: TGTGCCAGCAGCTTAAGGGGCCTAGCGCCCGTGGGGGAGACCCAGTACTTC
cdr3_aa: CASSLRGLAPVGETQYF

d_call: TRBD1
j_call: TRBJ1-1
clone_size: few
v_call: TRBV12-3/TRBV12-4
cdr3_nt: TGTGCCAGCAGTCTGGGACAGGGGGCGCGTTCCACTGAAGCTTTCTTT
cdr3_aa: CASSLGQGARSTEAFF

d_call: -
j_call: TRBJ2-5
clone_size: -
v_call: TRBV28
cdr3_nt: TGTGCCAGCAGTTTATCACAGGGTTCGGGAGAGACCCAGTACTTC
cdr3_aa: CASSLSQGSGETQYF

d_call: -
j_call: TRBJ2-1
clone_size: few
v_call: TRBV7-9
cdr3_nt: TGTGCCAGCAGCATGCCCGACTCCGAGCAGTTCTTC
cdr3_aa: CASSMPDSEQFF

d_call: TRBD1
j_call: TRBJ2-7
clone_size: -
v_call: TRBV30
cdr3_nt: TGTGCCTGGAGTGTACGACCAGGACAGGGTCCAAATCTGTACGAGCAGTACTTC
cdr3_aa: CAWSVRPGQGPNLYEQYF

d_call: TRBD1
j_call: TRBJ1-1
clone_size: few
v_call: TRBV12-3/TRBV12-4
cdr3_nt: TGTGCCAGCAGATGGGGACAGATGAACACTGAAGCTTTCTTT
cdr3_aa: CASRWGQMNTEAFF

d_call: -
j_call: TRBJ2-2
clone_size: many
v_call: TRBV7-8
cdr3_nt: TGTGCCAGCAGCTTATTCGAGCGGAACACCGGGGAGCTGTTTTTT
cdr3_aa: CASSLFERNTGELFF

d_call: -
j_call: TRBJ2-2
clone_size: many
v_call: TRBV4-3
cdr3_nt: TGCGCCAGCAGCCAAGACAGGGTCACCGGGGAGCTGTTTTTT
cdr3_aa: CASSQDRVTGELFF

d_call: -
j_call: TRBJ2-1
clone_size: many
v_call: TRBV12-3/TRBV12-4
cdr3_nt: TGTGCCAGCAAAAGGGAGACAACCCCCCTCAATGAGCAGTTCTTC
cdr3_aa: CASKRETTPLNEQFF

d_call: TRBD2
j_call: TRBJ2-3
clone_size: many
v_call: TRBV20-1
cdr3_nt: TGCAGTGCTAGCCCCGCTAGCGGCGGAGGAGATACGCAGTATTTT
cdr3_aa: CSASPASGGGDTQYF

d_call: -
j_call: TRBJ2-1
clone_size: few
v_call: TRBV3-1
cdr3_nt: TGTGCCAGCAGCCAAGATCCTGTAAGTGGAGGAGATGAGCAGTTCTTC
cdr3_aa: CASSQDPVSGGDEQFF

d_call: TRBD2
j_call: TRBJ2-7
clone_size: many
v_call: TRBV5-6
cdr3_nt: TGTGCCAGCAGCATACTGACGGAGAGACTAGCGGGCCCCTCCTACGAGCAGTACTTC
cdr3_aa: CASSILTERLAGPSYEQYF

d_call: -
j_call: TRBJ1-5
clone_size: -
v_call: TRBV15
cdr3_nt: TGTGCCACCAGCAACGGGGGTTTGGGTCAGCCCCAGCATTTT
cdr3_aa: CATSNGGLGQPQHF

d_call: -
j_call: TRBJ1-2
clone_size: once
v_call: TRBV20-1
cdr3_nt: TGCAGTGCTAGTTCGGGTGTATCTGGCTACACCTTC
cdr3_aa: CSASSGVSGYTF

d_call: -
j_call: TRBJ1-1
clone_size: many
v_call: TRBV28
cdr3_nt: TGTGCCAGCAACCCATACCAGGGGAACACTGAAGCTTTCTTT
cdr3_aa: CASNPYQGNTEAFF

d_call: -
j_call: TRBJ2-3
clone_size: many
v_call: TRBV18
cdr3_nt: TGTGCCAGCTCCGCCACAGATACGCAGTATTTT
cdr3_aa: CASSATDTQYF

d_call: -
j_call: TRBJ2-7
clone_size: many
v_call: TRBV12-3/TRBV12-4
cdr3_nt: TGTGCCAGCAGAACCTCCACCCGGGGTTGGGAGCAGTACTTC
cdr3_aa: CASRTSTRGWEQYF

d_call: -
j_call: TRBJ1-1
clone_size: many
v_call: TRBV27
cdr3_nt: TGTGCCAGCAGTTTCTCCCAGCAAGGGCAAGCTTTCTTT
cdr3_aa: CASSFSQQGQAFF

d_call: TRBD2
j_call: TRBJ2-2
clone_size: -
v_call: TRBV18
cdr3_nt: TGTGCCAGCTCACCTTTGGAACTAGCGCCGACCGGGGAGCTGTTTTTT
cdr3_aa: CASSPLELAPTGELFF

d_call: -
j_call: TRBJ2-5
clone_size: -
v_call: TRBV5-1
cdr3_nt: TGCGCCAGCAGCTCCAGCAACTACCAAGAGACCCAGTACTTC
cdr3_aa: CASSSSNYQETQYF

d_call: -
j_call: TRBJ2-2
clone_size: few
v_call: TRBV20-1
cdr3_nt: TGCAGTGCTCTTGGACGGCGAGACACCGGGGAGCTGTTTTTT
cdr3_aa: CSALGRRDTGELFF

d_call: TRBD2
j_call: TRBJ2-5
clone_size: -
v_call: TRBV9
cdr3_nt: TGTGCCAGCAGCGTAGCTGCGGGAGTTGCGGAGACCCAGTACTTC
cdr3_aa: CASSVAAGVAETQYF

d_call: TRBD2
j_call: TRBJ2-1
clone_size: -
v_call: TRBV5-1
cdr3_nt: TGCGCCAGCAGCTTGGGGGGGACTAGCGGGAGACAGGACAATGAGCAGTTCTTC
cdr3_aa: CASSLGGTSGRQDNEQFF

d_call: TRBD1
j_call: TRBJ2-1
clone_size: many
v_call: TRBV11-1
cdr3_nt: TGTGCCAGCAGCTCCCGGGACAGGGGCAATGAGCAGTTCTTC
cdr3_aa: CASSSRDRGNEQFF

d_call: TRBD1
j_call: TRBJ2-7
clone_size: -
v_call: TRBV30
cdr3_nt: TGTGCCTGGCAGGGGGAGTCCTACGAGCAGTACTTC
cdr3_aa: CAWQGESYEQYF

d_call: TRBD1
j_call: TRBJ1-6
clone_size: -
v_call: TRBV5-5
cdr3_nt: TGTGCCAGCAGCTTCACGGGACAGGGAATGTCACCCCTCCACTTT
cdr3_aa: CASSFTGQGMSPLHF

d_call: -
j_call: TRBJ2-3
clone_size: many
v_call: TRBV5-1
cdr3_nt: TGCGCCAGCACCAAAGGAGATATCACAGATACGCAGTATTTT
cdr3_aa: CASTKGDITDTQYF

d_call: -
j_call: TRBJ2-1
clone_size: few
v_call: TRBV25-1
cdr3_nt: TGTGCCAGCAGTGAATCTTCGGGAGTTATCTACAATGAGCAGTTCTTC
cdr3_aa: CASSESSGVIYNEQFF

d_call: TRBD2
j_call: TRBJ2-3
clone_size: -
v_call: TRBV28
cdr3_nt: TGTGCCAGCATCCATACCGGGACTAGCGTAGATACGCAGTATTTT
cdr3_aa: CASIHTGTSVDTQYF

d_call: TRBD1
j_call: TRBJ1-2
clone_size: few
v_call: TRBV25-1
cdr3_nt: TGTGCCAGCAGTTCTCAGGCCAGGGGGGGAGGCTACACCTTC
cdr3_aa: CASSSQARGGGYTF

d_call: TRBD1
j_call: TRBJ2-3
clone_size: many
v_call: TRBV20-1
cdr3_nt: TGCAGTATTCTACCGGGACAGGGAACAGATACGCAGTATTTT
cdr3_aa: CSILPGQGTDTQYF

d_call: TRBD2
j_call: TRBJ2-1
clone_size: many
v_call: TRBV20-1
cdr3_nt: TGCAGTGCTAGAGATAGGGGGACTAGCGGGGTCTCCTACAATGAGCAGTTCTTC
cdr3_aa: CSARDRGTSGVSYNEQFF

d_call: -
j_call: TRBJ2-3
clone_size: few
v_call: TRBV12-3/TRBV12-4
cdr3_nt: TGTGCCAGCAAACTGTCCTCTATAGATACGCAGTATTTT
cdr3_aa: CASKLSSIDTQYF

d_call: TRBD2
j_call: TRBJ2-1
clone_size: many
v_call: TRBV20-1
cdr3_nt: TGCAGTGCTGCCATCCTAGCGGGAGGGCCAAATGAGCAGTTCTTC
cdr3_aa: CSAAILAGGPNEQFF